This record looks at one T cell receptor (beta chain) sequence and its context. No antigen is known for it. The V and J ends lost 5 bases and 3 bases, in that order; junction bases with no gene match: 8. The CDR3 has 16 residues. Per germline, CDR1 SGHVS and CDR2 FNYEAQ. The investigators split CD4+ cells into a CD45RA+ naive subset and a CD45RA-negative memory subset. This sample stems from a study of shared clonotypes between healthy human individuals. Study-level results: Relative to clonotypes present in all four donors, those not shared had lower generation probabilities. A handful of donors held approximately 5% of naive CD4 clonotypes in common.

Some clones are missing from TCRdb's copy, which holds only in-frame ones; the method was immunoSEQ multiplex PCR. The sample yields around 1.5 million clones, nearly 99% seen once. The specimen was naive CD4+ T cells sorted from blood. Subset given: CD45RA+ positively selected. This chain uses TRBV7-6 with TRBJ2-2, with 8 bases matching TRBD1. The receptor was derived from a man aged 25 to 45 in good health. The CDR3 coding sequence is TGTGCCAGCAGCCGTTGGACAGGGTCAGACACCGGGGAGCTGTTTTTT. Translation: CASSRWTGSDTGELFF.